Shown below are 2 T cell receptor beta chains from a single sample sequenced in a study of human T cells and chemical hapten exposure. Using its own MiXCR run on the RACE reads, TCRdb lists one record per CDR3 protein. The table shows around 300,000 distinct CDR3 sequences, with around 5.5% occurring only once. Indicated time point: pre-sensitization, week 0. Sample treatment: therapeutic diphenylcyclopropenone sensitization with weekly scalp DPC. The sample in question was whole blood, obtained in connection with sensitization to the hapten diphenylcyclopropenone (DPC). The source is a woman aged 18-29 years with alopecia areata. Some clones in this sample may be carry-over from other donors' samples.

This clonotype has at least ten counts. The chain recombines TRBV29-1 with TRBJ2-5; a possible D gene is TRBD2 (6 bases). This CDR3 is 15 amino acids long. V was shortened by 4 bases and J by 0 bases, with 15 bases between the two germline ends. The germline V gene encodes CDR1 SQVTM and CDR2 ANQGSEA. CDR3 DNA sequence: TGCAGCGTTGTTGGAGGGTTTGGGTACCAAGAGACCCAGTACTTC. Amino acids: CSVVGGFGYQETQYF. The variable domain in full, with the rest retrieved from reference TRBV29-1 and TRBJ2-5, is SAVISQKPSRDICQRGTSLTIQCQVDSQVTMMFWYRQQPGQSLTLIATANQGSEATYESGFVIDKFPISRPNLTFSTLTVSNMSPEDSSIYLCSVVGGFGYQETQYFGPGTRLLVL.

The chain couples TRBV7-2 to TRBJ2-3, with D perhaps TRBD1 (6 bases). Trimming stripped 1 base from V and 11 bases from J, with 10 bases between. CDR1 SGHTA and CDR2 FQGNSA come from the germline V gene. CDR3 length: 12 residues. DNA of the CDR3: TGTGCCAGCAGCTTAGGCCCCAGGGGGCAGTATTTT. As protein: CASSLGPRGQYF.